This T cell receptor (beta chain) came from a study of cytomegalovirus exposure and HLA in healthy donors. About the study: Early released data had 80 million or so unique TCRs, all coming from HLA-typed donors.

Study observations and caveats: As was reported, the HLA-A and HLA-B alleles of most subjects were accurately predicted from TCR beta sequences. Within a later analysis, the majority of CMV-associated TCR beta chains appeared HLA-restricted.

Germline V gene data show CDR1 as MNHNY and CDR2 as SVGAGI (reference sequence). The CDR3 runs 14 residues. V was shortened by 2 bases and J by 5 bases, with 12 bases between the two germline ends. The primer mix had 60 Vbeta and 13 Jbeta primers. The data were produced by immunoSEQ multiplex PCR, yet TCRdb's version contains in-frame clones alone and is incomplete. Found here are 120,000 to 150,000 clones, around 80% of them singletons; the top ten hold nearly 7%. Notes on this clone: Its specificity is unknown.

The gene calls are TRBV6-6 and TRBJ2-5; D not resolved. This clonotype originated in a man between 40 and 49 years old in good health and CMV-seropositive. The sequencing sample was made of PBMCs. In DNA form, the CDR3 reads TGTGCCAGCAGTTACCCGGAGTCGCGGGAGACCCAGTACTTC. Amino acid sequence: CASSYPESRETQYF.